Following are 9 T cell receptor beta chains from one sample sequenced in a study of blood T cell repertoires in COVID-19. The protocol was immunoSEQ multiplex PCR, while the TCRdb copy is restricted to in-frame clones and leaves out a portion. The data hold over 250,000 clones, with around 86% observed a single time. The sample comprised peripheral blood. These receptors originate from a human donor in a cohort sampled during active COVID-19.

The CDR3 loop is CSGARGTEAFF. CDR3 sequence (DNA): TGCAGCGGTGCAAGAGGCACTGAAGCTTTCTTT. The V call is TRBV29-1, the J call TRBJ1-1; D is undetermined. Trimming left V 7 bases short and J 4 bases short, with 10 bases between. This CDR3 spans 11 amino acids. CDR1 is SQVTM and CDR2 is ANQGSEA in the germline V gene.

Comment on this clone: This same CDR3 is encoded by further DNA sequences in the sample. The genes are TRBV19 and TRBJ2-5, with D tentatively TRBD2 (6 bases). V dropped 6 bases and J dropped 4 bases, with 6 bases sitting between them. The CDR3 consists of 11 residues. The germline V gene encodes CDR1 LNHDA and CDR2 SQIVND (reference sequence). CDR3 bases: TGTGCCAGTAGGGGGGGAGAGACCCAGTACTTC. Protein product: CASRGGETQYF.

This clone has only a few counts. The gene calls are TRBV7-2 and TRBJ1-2; D unresolved. This CDR3 is built from 13 residues. Germline assignment: CDR1 SGHTA and CDR2 FQGNSA. The V end was cut by 6 bases, the J end by 4 bases, with 12 bases between. CDR3 loop: CASSLDGLYGYTF. For the CDR3, the DNA is TGTGCCAGCAGTCTCGACGGACTCTATGGCTACACCTTC.

The gene calls are TRBV19 and TRBJ1-5, with 10 bases aligning to TRBD1. Per the germline V gene, CDR1 is LNHDA and CDR2 is SQIVND (reference sequence). The CDR3 is 16 residues long. Trimming removed 5 bases from V and 6 bases from J; junction bases left unmatched: 10. CDR3 nucleotides: TGTGCCAGTAGTCATGACAGGGGGCCACGTCCTCAGCCCCAGCATTTT. Protein: CASSHDRGPRPQPQHF.

V usage is TRBV2 and J usage is TRBJ2-7, with D unclear. The CDR3 runs 14 residues. Looked up from germline, CDR1 is SNHLY and CDR2 is FYNNEI. V shed 2 bases and J shed 2 bases, with 10 bases lying between them. This chain's CDR3 is CASSEFRSTYEQYF. CDR3 nucleotides: TGTGCCAGCAGTGAATTCAGGTCCACCTACGAGCAGTACTTC.

The chain links TRBV6-1 to TRBJ2-7; 9 bases fit TRBD2. V dropped 1 base and J dropped 3; count of bases not matched to a gene: 4. Germline-derived CDR1 and CDR2 are MNHNS and SASEGT. This CDR3 comprises 15 residues. The DNA for the CDR3 is TGTGCCAGCAGTGAAGGTTTGACTAGCGGCTACGAGCAGTACTTC. Amino acid sequence: CASSEGLTSGYEQYF.

The chain is built from TRBV2 and TRBJ1-4; TRBD1 matches at 8 bases. Germline trimming cut 4 bases from V and 2 bases from J; bases unmatched to any gene: 3. CDR1 is SNHLY and CDR2 is FYNNEI in the germline V gene. The length of the CDR3 is 15 residues. The CDR3 nucleotides read TGTGCCAGCAGTGGGAACAGGGGGACTAATGAAAAACTGTTTTTT. Translated, it gives CASSGNRGTNEKLFF.

The chain is built from TRBV5-1 and TRBJ2-2; 9 nucleotides agree with TRBD1. This CDR3 has 14 residues. Trimming took 7 bases from V and 2 from J; bases not matched to a gene: 3. The V gene's germline CDR1 is SGHRS and CDR2 YFSETQ. CDR3 loop: CASGTGPNTGELFF. The CDR3 coding sequence is TGCGCCAGCGGGACAGGGCCCAACACCGGGGAGCTGTTTTTT.

This chain links TRBV9 with TRBJ2-2; 8 bases are a match to TRBD2. This CDR3 region has 16 residues. V gave up 0 bases and J gave up 3 bases; unmatched junction bases: 4. CDR1 and CDR2 (germline): SGDLS, YYNGEE. CDR3 coding DNA: TGTGCCAGCAGCGTAGAAGCGGGAGTTTACACCGGGGAGCTGTTTTTT. The encoded protein is CASSVEAGVYTGELFF.